A single sample gave rise to the 15 T cell receptor beta chains below, sequenced in a study of blood T cell repertoires in COVID-19. Measured with immunoSEQ multiplex PCR; TCRdb has only the in-frame clones, and not every one. The sample has roughly 120,000 clones, 85% to 90% seen once. The sample was peripheral blood. These receptors originate from a woman aged 45-60 years with acute or convalescent COVID-19.

This chain joins TRBV30 and TRBJ1-6, with 7 positions matching TRBD1. The CDR3 extends over 15 amino acids. Germline assignment: CDR1 GTSNPN and CDR2 SVGIG (reference sequence). The J segment lost 6 bases and the V segment lost 3 bases, leaving 8 bases of the junction unmatched. CDR3 in amino acids: CAWSTGELANSPLHF. CDR3 coding DNA: TGTGCCTGGAGCACAGGGGAACTCGCTAATTCACCCCTCCACTTT.

This clone has only a few counts. This sequence joins TRBV19 and TRBJ1-5, with D maybe TRBD1 (5 bases). The CDR3 length is 12 residues. The V end lost 6 bases, the J end lost 4 bases, and 7 bases lay between the germline ends. Germline CDR1 reads LNHDA; CDR2 reads SQIVND (reference sequence). This CDR3 reads CASSRVNQPQHF. DNA of the CDR3: TGTGCCAGTAGCAGGGTGAATCAGCCCCAGCATTTT. Based on the CDR3 plus reference TRBV19 and TRBJ1-5, the full variable domain is DGGITQSPKYLFRKEGQNVTLSCEQNLNHDAMYWYRQDPGQGLRLIYYSQIVNDFQKGDIAEGYSVSREKKESFPLTVTSAQKNPTAFYLCASSRVNQPQHFGDGTRLSIL.

This chain's CDR3 is CASSYSALSPLHF. CDR3 DNA sequence: TGTGCCAGCAGTTACTCGGCTTTGTCACCCCTCCACTTT. The V and J genes are TRBV6-5 and TRBJ1-6, with unresolved D. Germline CDR1 MNHEY, CDR2 SVGAGI. The CDR3 is 13 amino acids. V shed 0 bases and J shed 10 bases, with 7 bases lying between them.

As DNA, the CDR3 is TGTGCCAGCAGCCGTGCCGGGGGTCACAGGGGTCCGTGGGAAACTTTTAATCAGCCCCAGCATTTT. This translates into CASSRAGGHRGPWETFNQPQHF. The genes are TRBV7-3 and TRBJ1-5; the match to TRBD1 covers 7 bases. The CDR3 totals 22 residues. Per the germline V gene, CDR1 is SGHTA and CDR2 is FQGTGA. V lost 5 bases to trimming and J lost 4 bases; unmatched junction nucleotides: 29.

This clone was seen just once. The chain joins TRBV2 to TRBJ1-1; the D is unclear. This CDR3 contains 16 residues. The germline V gene has CDR1 SNHLY and CDR2 FYNNEI. The germline V and J ends were trimmed by 6 bases and 5 bases, with 22 bases remaining between them. The CDR3 region has the DNA TGTGCCAGCAGGAAGGAGGGATCTGTCCCAAGTACTGAAGCTTTCTTT. It yields the protein CASRKEGSVPSTEAFF.

V is TRBV9 and J is TRBJ1-3; D remains ambiguous. The CDR3 runs to 14 residues. CDR1 and CDR2 (germline): SGDLS, YYNGEE. V lost 0 bases and J lost 2, with 6 bases in between. Here the CDR3 reads CASSVDFPGNTIYF. DNA of the CDR3: TGTGCCAGCAGCGTAGACTTCCCTGGAAACACCATATATTTT.

V gene TRBV19 combines with J gene TRBJ1-5; 8 bases are a match to TRBD1. The length of the CDR3 is 17 residues. From germline, CDR1 is LNHDA and CDR2 SQIVND (reference sequence). V lost 9 bases, J lost 0 bases, and 13 bases stayed unmatched. The CDR3 loop reads CASRLKGQEFSNQPQHF. DNA for the CDR3: TGTGCCAGCCGACTAAAGGGACAGGAGTTTAGCAATCAGCCCCAGCATTTT.

The V and J genes are TRBV27 and TRBJ1-5; D is perhaps TRBD1 (5 bases). Per the germline V gene, CDR1 is MNHEY and CDR2 is SMNVEV (reference sequence). The length of the CDR3 is 13 residues. V was trimmed by 5 bases and J by 3 bases, leaving 8 bases between them. Here the CDR3 reads CASSQGINQPQHF. The CDR3 nucleotides read TGTGCCAGCAGTCAGGGAATCAATCAGCCCCAGCATTTT.

The rearrangement joins TRBV5-1 to TRBJ1-2, with D possibly TRBD1 on 5 matching bases. There are 14 residues in the CDR3. Germline V gene sequence: CDR1 SGHRS, CDR2 YFSETQ. V was shortened by 2 bases and J by 5 bases, with 13 bases between the two germline ends. CDR3 nucleotide sequence: TGCGCCAGCAGCTTTAACGCCGGGGGGTATGGCTACACCTTC. Residues: CASSFNAGGYGYTF.

This chain joins TRBV6-5 and TRBJ1-1; a possible D gene is TRBD1 (6 bases). V was cut by 2 bases and J by 2 bases, with 9 bases left in between. Germline assignment: CDR1 MNHEY and CDR2 SVGAGI. The CDR3 is 14 residues long. CDR3 nucleotide sequence: TGTGCCAGCAGTTACGGGACACCTAACACTGAAGCTTTCTTT. This translates into CASSYGTPNTEAFF.

The chain recombines TRBV6-2 or TRBV6-3 with TRBJ1-5; D remains unclear. CDR3 size: 17 residues. The V gene's germline CDR1 is MNHEY and CDR2 SVGEGT. Deletions cut 3 bases from V and 5 bases from J, with 20 bases between. CDR3 sequence: CASSYVLGREAYQPQHF. The CDR3 DNA follows: TGTGCCAGCAGTTATGTCTTAGGAAGGGAGGCCTATCAGCCCCAGCATTTT.

This clone appeared a few times. V is TRBV18 and J is TRBJ1-1; 9 bases are shared with TRBD1. The CDR3 is 14 residues long. The ends lost 4 bases at V and 6 bases at J; junction bases unmatched: 6. The germline V gene has CDR1 KGHSH and CDR2 LQKENI. CDR3 residues: CASSLGTGKAEAFF. The CDR3 DNA sequence: TGTGCCAGCTCACTCGGGACAGGGAAAGCTGAAGCTTTCTTT.

The rearrangement links TRBV29-1 to TRBJ1-1; 8 bases align to TRBD1. Germline V gene sequence: CDR1 SQVTM, CDR2 ANQGSEA. CDR3 length: 12 amino acids. Trimming cost V 7 bases and J 4 bases; bases outside gene matches: 5. CDR3 coding DNA: TGCAGCGCCAGGGGGCGGCCCACTGAAGCTTTCTTT. Translated, it gives CSARGRPTEAFF.

The chain links TRBV28 to TRBJ1-1; D is perhaps TRBD1 (5 bases). V was cut by 4 bases and J by 2 bases, with 20 bases left in between. Germline CDR1 MDHEN, CDR2 SYDVKM. CDR3 size: 17 residues. The CDR3 spells CASSSPGLRGDNTEAFF. The CDR3 nucleotides are TGTGCCAGCAGTTCCCCCGGCCTCCGGGGGGACAACACTGAAGCTTTCTTT.

V is TRBV14 and J is TRBJ1-4; 9 bases line up with TRBD1. V was pared by 4 bases and J by 6 bases, with 3 bases of the junction left unmatched. This CDR3 contains 14 residues. The germline gives CDR1 SGHDN, CDR2 FVKESK. Here the CDR3 reads CASSLGQGYEKLFF. CDR3 sequence (DNA): TGTGCCAGCAGCCTCGGACAGGGGTATGAAAAACTGTTTTTT. Full variable domain (rest looked up from reference TRBV14 and TRBJ1-4): EAGVTQFPSHSVIEKGQTVTLRCDPISGHDNLYWYRRVMGKEIKFLLHFVKESKQDESGMPNNRFLAERTGGTYSTLKVQPAELEDSGVYFCASSLGQGYEKLFFGSGTQLSVL.